This section outlines one T cell receptor (beta chain) sequence together with its context. No antigen is known for it. This record belongs to a study of human T cells and chemical hapten exposure. TCRdb re-analysed the RACE reads in MiXCR, keeping a single row per CDR3 protein. The repertoire has under 100,000 distinct CDR3 sequences, 10% of them found once; the top ten carry 5%. General study results and limits: Controls had significantly fewer large CDR3 similarity clusters than were formed by expanded TCRs.

This CDR3 has 15 amino acids. The germline V and J ends were trimmed by 3 bases and 4 bases, with 16 bases remaining between them. CDR1 and CDR2 from the germline V gene are SGDLS and YYNGEE. The time point is: patch test 2, 6 weeks after DPC sensitization. Described treatment: therapeutic diphenylcyclopropenone sensitization with weekly scalp DPC. The sample in question was whole blood, obtained in connection with sensitization to the hapten diphenylcyclopropenone (DPC). The J gene is TRBJ1-2, the V gene TRBV9, with D uncertain. The receptor comes from a woman aged 50 to 60 with alopecia areata. Some clones in this sample may be carry-over from other donors' samples. CDR3 amino acids: CASSDSFGGGYGYTF. CDR3 sequence (DNA): TGTGCCAGCAGCGACAGTTTCGGAGGTGGCTATGGCTACACCTTC.